Sequencing of this TCR beta chain was carried out in a study of breast tumors, draining lymph nodes, adjacent tissues. TCRdb redid the calling of the multiplex PCR reads with MiXCR, one entry per CDR3 protein. The sample carries about 130,000 distinct CDR3 sequences, about 20% recorded once. Axillary draining lymph nodes of breast cancer patients supplied the node samples. This clonotype was seen ten or more times. The sequencing input was axillary lymph node tissue. This TCR was recovered from a female donor with breast cancer. Some clones in this sample may be carry-over from other donors' samples.

The CDR3 coding sequence is TGTGCCTGGAGTGTACAACTAGCAACCTACGAGCAGTACTTC. Residues: CAWSVQLATYEQYF. The genes are TRBV30 and TRBJ2-7; TRBD2 is a possible D gene (6 bases). The CDR3 totals 14 residues. With 0 bases removed from V and 2 bases from J, the gap between germline ends came to 11 bases. The germline gives CDR1 GTSNPN, CDR2 SVGIG (reference sequence). Full variable domain (rest looked up from reference TRBV30 and TRBJ2-7): SQTIHQWPATLVQPVGSPLSLECTVEGTSNPNLYWYRQAAGRGLQLLFYSVGIGQISSEVPQNLSASRPQDRQFILSSKKLLLSDSGFYLCAWSVQLATYEQYFGPGTRLTVT.